Listed below are T cell receptor beta chains from one sample, sequenced in a study of blood T cell repertoires in COVID-19. The data were produced by immunoSEQ multiplex PCR, yet TCRdb's version contains in-frame clones alone and is incomplete. The sample shows 170,000 or so clones, under 85% of them seen only once. The sample comprised peripheral blood. The receptors were sampled from a woman in her 70s with COVID-19, enrolled during active disease. Each CDR3 is given with its conserved first and last residue. D genes are given only for firm matches. Not all rows give a size; the values are once, few, many and, for expanded clones, a class.

clone_size	v_call	d_call	j_call	cdr3_nt	cdr3_aa
-	TRBV3-1/TRBV3-2	TRBD1	TRBJ1-3	TGTGCCAGCAGCTCAACAGGGGGCTCTGGAAACACCATATATTTT	CASSSTGGSGNTIYF
-	TRBV6-5	-	TRBJ2-2	TGTGCCAGCATGGGCGGGCCGAACACCGGGGAGCTGTTTTTT	CASMGGPNTGELFF
-	TRBV7-9	TRBD2	TRBJ2-3	TGTGCCAGCCCTCCTAGCGGGGGTCTAAGGGATACGCAGTATTTT	CASPPSGGLRDTQYF
-	TRBV4-1	TRBD2	TRBJ2-2	TGCGCCAGCAGCCACCCCGGACTAGCGGGTAACACCGGGGAGCTGTTTTTT	CASSHPGLAGNTGELFF
-	TRBV30	TRBD1	TRBJ1-2	TGTGCCTGGAGTGTATTAGGGACAGGGAATTTCTATGGCTACACCTTC	CAWSVLGTGNFYGYTF
-	TRBV7-2	TRBD2	TRBJ2-4	TGTGCCAGCAGCTTAGTAGCGGGATTGGCCAAAAACATTCAGTACTTC	CASSLVAGLAKNIQYF
-	TRBV21-1	-	TRBJ1-5	TGTGCCAGCAGCCCCCGAGCGGGTTTCAATCAGCCCCAGCATTTT	CASSPRAGFNQPQHF
once	TRBV3-1/TRBV3-2	TRBD2	TRBJ2-1	TGTGCCAGCAGCCAAGCGGGAGGAACGAATGAGCAGTTCTTC	CASSQAGGTNEQFF
-	TRBV5-4	-	TRBJ2-1	TGTGCCAGCGGTTTGGACTCTCGGGTTACGTTCTTC	CASGLDSRVTFF
-	TRBV7-8	-	TRBJ1-1	TGTGCCAGCAGCGCTTCAGGGAACACTGAAGCTTTCTTT	CASSASGNTEAFF
-	TRBV6-6	-	TRBJ2-7	TGTGCCAGCAGTTACGGAGAAGGGGCAGGTGACTTC	CASSYGEGAGDF
once	TRBV28	-	TRBJ1-1	TGTGCCAGCAGGAGGGGGGGTCCCATGAACACTGAAGCTTTCTTT	CASRRGGPMNTEAFF
once	TRBV12-3/TRBV12-4	TRBD1	TRBJ1-2	TGTGCCAGCAGTTTCCCAGGGGGGAATGGCTACACCTTC	CASSFPGGNGYTF
once	TRBV9	TRBD1	TRBJ1-3	TGTGCCAGCACCTCTTCGGGGACAGGGGAAGCGGACACCATATATTTT	CASTSSGTGEADTIYF
-	TRBV5-1	-	TRBJ1-3	TGCGCCAGCAGCGTAGGTCCGGAGGGGGGAAACACCATATATTTT	CASSVGPEGGNTIYF
-	TRBV14	TRBD1	TRBJ2-7	TGTGCCAGCAGCCAAGAGGTCGCAGGGGGCGAGCAGTACTTC	CASSQEVAGGEQYF
-	TRBV7-9	TRBD1	TRBJ1-1	TGTGCCAGCAGCTGGATACCGGGACAGGGAAGTACTGAAGCTTTCTTT	CASSWIPGQGSTEAFF
-	TRBV28	TRBD1	TRBJ2-2	TGTGCCAGCGGTGGTGGACAGGGCAGGGTCACCGGGGAGCTGTTTTTT	CASGGGQGRVTGELFF
-	TRBV4-3	-	TRBJ2-7	TGCGCCAGCAGCCAAGAATTGGCAGGGTGGTACGAGCAGTACTTC	CASSQELAGWYEQYF
-	TRBV11-3	-	TRBJ2-6	TGTGCCAGCAGCCCGTTTTCTGGGGCCAACGTCCTGACTTTC	CASSPFSGANVLTF
many	TRBV13	TRBD2	TRBJ2-7	TGTGCCAGCAGCCCGCCGGGACTAGCGGCTTCCGAGCAGTACTTC	CASSPPGLAASEQYF
-	TRBV18	-	TRBJ2-2	TGTGCCAGCTCACCCCGTACAGGGTACACCGGGGAGCTGTTTTTT	CASSPRTGYTGELFF
-	TRBV19	-	TRBJ2-2	TGTGCCAGTAGTTCGGTCGGGGGACTGAGGGAGCTGTTTTTT	CASSSVGGLRELFF
-	TRBV7-2	TRBD1	TRBJ1-2	TGTGCCAGCAGCTTAGTGACAGGGGGCACAGGCTACACCTTC	CASSLVTGGTGYTF
-	TRBV19	-	TRBJ2-1	TGTGCCAGTATCCTGACAGGCGGCAATGAGCAGTTCTTC	CASILTGGNEQFF
-	TRBV3-1/TRBV3-2	TRBD2	TRBJ2-3	TGTGCCAGCAGCCCAATCCCCGGGACTAGCAGGTACACAGATACGCAGTATTTT	CASSPIPGTSRYTDTQYF
-	TRBV6-2/TRBV6-3	-	TRBJ1-1	TGTGCCAGCAGTTACTTGTCCGGCACTGAAGCTTTCTTT	CASSYLSGTEAFF
-	TRBV7-2	TRBD2	TRBJ2-1	TGTGCCAGCAGCCGCGGACTAGATTCCTACAATGAGCAGTTCTTC	CASSRGLDSYNEQFF
-	TRBV6-5	-	TRBJ2-1	TGTGCCAGCAGTTCAGGAGACTGGGAGTACAATGAGCAGTTCTTC	CASSSGDWEYNEQFF
-	TRBV2	-	TRBJ1-5	TGTGCCAGCCTAGATCAGGGGTTGGGCAATCAGCCCCAGCATTTT	CASLDQGLGNQPQHF
-	TRBV6-5	TRBD1	TRBJ1-5	TGTGCCAGCAGTTTGGACAGGGATCAGCCCCAGCATTTT	CASSLDRDQPQHF
-	TRBV3-1/TRBV3-2	-	TRBJ1-1	TGTGCCAGCAGCCAACTTACGGTCACTGAAGCTTTCTTT	CASSQLTVTEAFF
once	TRBV7-2	-	TRBJ2-7	TGTGCCAGCAGCTTAGCGGGAGTTACCCACGAGCAGTACTTC	CASSLAGVTHEQYF
-	TRBV15	TRBD1	TRBJ1-1	TGTGCCACCAGCAGGGACAGGGCGAACACTGAAGCTTTCTTT	CATSRDRANTEAFF
-	TRBV28	-	TRBJ1-1	TGTGCCAGCAGTTTACGGGGGGCAAGGAACACTGAAGCTTTCTTT	CASSLRGARNTEAFF
-	TRBV18	-	TRBJ2-1	TGTGCCAGCTCACCTCAGGGGCCCAATGAGCAGTTCTTC	CASSPQGPNEQFF
-	TRBV27	TRBD1	TRBJ1-6	TGTGCCAGCAGTTTATCTTGGACAGGCTATAATTCACCCCTCCACTTT	CASSLSWTGYNSPLHF
-	TRBV6-5	TRBD1	TRBJ1-2	TGTGCCAGCAGTTACTCGAGAGGGGGCGCGCATGGCTACACCTTC	CASSYSRGGAHGYTF
-	TRBV6-5	-	TRBJ1-1	TGTGCCAGCAGGGACAGCATGAACACTGAAGCTTTCTTT	CASRDSMNTEAFF
-	TRBV27	TRBD1	TRBJ2-1	TGTGCCAGCAGCCTAGGGGGACAGGGTGGACTAAAGCAGTTCTTC	CASSLGGQGGLKQFF
-	TRBV11-2	TRBD2	TRBJ2-1	TGTGCCAGCAGCTCTGTCCCGGGACTAGCGGGAGTCCGCTACAATGAGCAGTTCTTC	CASSSVPGLAGVRYNEQFF
-	TRBV5-8	TRBD2	TRBJ2-1	TGTGCCAGCAGTTTTCCGCGACTAGCCAATGAGCAGTTCTTC	CASSFPRLANEQFF
-	TRBV7-6	-	TRBJ2-7	TGTGCCAGCAGCTTAGCTTCTACCTACGAGCAGTACTTC	CASSLASTYEQYF
-	TRBV18	TRBD1	TRBJ2-1	TGTGCCAGCTCACCACTGGGACAGGGAGAGCAGTTCTTC	CASSPLGQGEQFF
once	TRBV28	-	TRBJ2-5	TGTGCCAGCAGTTTGGCAGGAACAGAGACCCAGTACTTC	CASSLAGTETQYF
few	TRBV19	-	TRBJ2-1	TGTGCCAGTAGTATTCCTCCTCAGAATGAGCAGTTCTTC	CASSIPPQNEQFF